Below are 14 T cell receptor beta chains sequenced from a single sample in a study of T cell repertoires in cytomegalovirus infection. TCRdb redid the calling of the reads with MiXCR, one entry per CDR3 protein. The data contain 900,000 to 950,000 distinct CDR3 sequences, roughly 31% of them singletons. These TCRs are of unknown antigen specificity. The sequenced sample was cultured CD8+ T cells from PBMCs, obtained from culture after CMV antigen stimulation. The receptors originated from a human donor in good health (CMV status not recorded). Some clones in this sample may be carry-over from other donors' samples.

The chain's CDR3 is CASSLMIGNTGELFF. DNA for the CDR3: TGTGCCAGCAGCTTAATGATAGGGAACACCGGGGAGCTGTTTTTT. The V call is TRBV13, the J call TRBJ2-2; no definite D call. Trimming took 2 bases from V and 1 from J, leaving 8 bases between them. This CDR3 has 15 amino acids. The germline CDR1 and CDR2 sequences are PRHDT and FYEKMQ (reference sequence).

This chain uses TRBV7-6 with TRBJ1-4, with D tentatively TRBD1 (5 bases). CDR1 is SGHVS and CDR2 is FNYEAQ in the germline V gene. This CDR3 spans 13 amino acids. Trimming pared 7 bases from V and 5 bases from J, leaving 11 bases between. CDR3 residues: CASTSRQNEKLFF. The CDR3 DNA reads TGTGCCAGCACCTCTCGACAGAATGAAAAACTGTTTTTT.

The CDR3 here is CSVEAIRVGELFF. For the CDR3, the DNA is TGCAGCGTTGAAGCCATCCGGGTCGGGGAGCTGTTTTTT. The V and J genes are TRBV29-1 and TRBJ2-2; D not certain. The CDR3 length is 13 residues. V was shortened by 1 base and J by 7 bases, with 10 bases between the two germline ends. Germline CDR1 reads SQVTM; CDR2 reads ANQGSEA.

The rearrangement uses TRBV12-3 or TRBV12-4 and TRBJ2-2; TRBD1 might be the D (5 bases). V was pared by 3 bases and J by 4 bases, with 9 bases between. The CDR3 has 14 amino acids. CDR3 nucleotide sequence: TGTGCCAGCAGTTTTGGGGCAGGCACCGGGGAGCTGTTTTTT. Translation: CASSFGAGTGELFF.

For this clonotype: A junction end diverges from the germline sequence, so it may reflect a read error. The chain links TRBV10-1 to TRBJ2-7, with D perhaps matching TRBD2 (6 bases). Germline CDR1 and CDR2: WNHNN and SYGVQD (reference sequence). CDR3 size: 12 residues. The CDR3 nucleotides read TGCGCCAGCAGTGAGTCGCGGGGCCCCCTCTCATTC. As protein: CASSESRGPLSF.

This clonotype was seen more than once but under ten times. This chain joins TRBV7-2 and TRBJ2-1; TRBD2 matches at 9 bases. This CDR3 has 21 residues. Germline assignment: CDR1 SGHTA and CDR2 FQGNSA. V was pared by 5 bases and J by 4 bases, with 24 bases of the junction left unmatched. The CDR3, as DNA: TGTGCCAGCAGCCCTCTCTCAGGGCTAGCGGGGCGAATTTTTAGATACAATGAGCAGTTCTTC. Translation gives CASSPLSGLAGRIFRYNEQFF.

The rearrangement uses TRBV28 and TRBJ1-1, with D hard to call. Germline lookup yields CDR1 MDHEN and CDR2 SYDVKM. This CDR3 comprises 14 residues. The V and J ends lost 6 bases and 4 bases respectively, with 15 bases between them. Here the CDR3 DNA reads TGTGCCAGCAGCTTACCGTGGGAGAGCACTGAAGCTTTCTTT. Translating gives CASSLPWESTEAFF.

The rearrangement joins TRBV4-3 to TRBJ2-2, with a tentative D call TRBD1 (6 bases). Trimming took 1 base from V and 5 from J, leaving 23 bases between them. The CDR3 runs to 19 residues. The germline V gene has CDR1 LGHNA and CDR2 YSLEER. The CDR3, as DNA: TGCGCCAGCAGCCAAGGTGTTCTTGGAGACGCAGGGGTGACCGGGGAGCTGTTTTTT. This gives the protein CASSQGVLGDAGVTGELFF.

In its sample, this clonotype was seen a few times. The CDR3: CASSGTDSLMWSPLHF. The DNA of the CDR3 is TGTGCCAGCAGTGGGACAGATTCCTTAATGTGGTCACCCCTCCACTTT. The rearrangement uses TRBV2 and TRBJ1-6, with D perhaps TRBD1 (6 bases). V was clipped by 4 bases and J by 10 bases, with 20 bases between them. CDR1 and CDR2 from the germline V gene are SNHLY and FYNNEI. CDR3 length: 16 residues. Using reference TRBV2 and TRBJ1-6 for the parts outside the CDR3, the full variable domain is EPEVTQTPSHQVTQMGQEVILRCVPISNHLYFYWYRQILGQKVEFLVSFYNNEISEKSEIFDDQFSVERPDGSNFTLKIRSTKLEDSAMYFCASSGTDSLMWSPLHFGNGTRLTVT.

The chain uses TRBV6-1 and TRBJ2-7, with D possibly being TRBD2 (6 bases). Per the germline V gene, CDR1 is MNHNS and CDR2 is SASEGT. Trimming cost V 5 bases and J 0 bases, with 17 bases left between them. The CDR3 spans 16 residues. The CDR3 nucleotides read TGTGCCAGCAGTCCTATGGACGGACTACTCTCCTACGAGCAGTACTTC. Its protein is CASSPMDGLLSYEQYF.

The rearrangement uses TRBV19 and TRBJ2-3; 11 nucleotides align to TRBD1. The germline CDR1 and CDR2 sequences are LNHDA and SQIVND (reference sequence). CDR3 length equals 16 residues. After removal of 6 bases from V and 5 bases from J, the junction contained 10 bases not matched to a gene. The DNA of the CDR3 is TGTGCCAGTAGCAGAATCCGGGACAGGGGGGAAGATACGCAGTATTTT. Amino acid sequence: CASSRIRDRGEDTQYF. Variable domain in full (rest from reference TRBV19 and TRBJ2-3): DGGITQSPKYLFRKEGQNVTLSCEQNLNHDAMYWYRQDPGQGLRLIYYSQIVNDFQKGDIAEGYSVSREKKESFPLTVTSAQKNPTAFYLCASSRIRDRGEDTQYFGPGTRLTVL.

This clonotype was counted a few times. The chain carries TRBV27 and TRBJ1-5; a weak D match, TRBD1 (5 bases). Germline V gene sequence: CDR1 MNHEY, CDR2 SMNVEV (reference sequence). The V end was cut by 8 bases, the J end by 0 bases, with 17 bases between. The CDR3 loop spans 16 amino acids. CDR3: CASSLSYGGSNQPQHF. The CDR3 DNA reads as TGTGCCAGCTCCCTATCCTATGGGGGTAGCAATCAGCCCCAGCATTTT.

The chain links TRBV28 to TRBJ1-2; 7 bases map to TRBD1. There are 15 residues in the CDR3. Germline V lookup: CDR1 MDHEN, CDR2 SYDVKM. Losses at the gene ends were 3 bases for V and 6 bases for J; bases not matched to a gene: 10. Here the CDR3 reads CASSFKWRGGHGYTF. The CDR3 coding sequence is TGTGCCAGCAGTTTTAAGTGGCGAGGGGGCCATGGCTACACCTTC.

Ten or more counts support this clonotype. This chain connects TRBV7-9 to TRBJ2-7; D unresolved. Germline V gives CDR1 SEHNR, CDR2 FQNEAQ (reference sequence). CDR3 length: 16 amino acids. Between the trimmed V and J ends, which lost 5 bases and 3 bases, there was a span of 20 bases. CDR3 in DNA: TGTGCCAGCAGCCCCCCGGACGGAATTCAATACTACGAGCAGTACTTC. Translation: CASSPPDGIQYYEQYF.